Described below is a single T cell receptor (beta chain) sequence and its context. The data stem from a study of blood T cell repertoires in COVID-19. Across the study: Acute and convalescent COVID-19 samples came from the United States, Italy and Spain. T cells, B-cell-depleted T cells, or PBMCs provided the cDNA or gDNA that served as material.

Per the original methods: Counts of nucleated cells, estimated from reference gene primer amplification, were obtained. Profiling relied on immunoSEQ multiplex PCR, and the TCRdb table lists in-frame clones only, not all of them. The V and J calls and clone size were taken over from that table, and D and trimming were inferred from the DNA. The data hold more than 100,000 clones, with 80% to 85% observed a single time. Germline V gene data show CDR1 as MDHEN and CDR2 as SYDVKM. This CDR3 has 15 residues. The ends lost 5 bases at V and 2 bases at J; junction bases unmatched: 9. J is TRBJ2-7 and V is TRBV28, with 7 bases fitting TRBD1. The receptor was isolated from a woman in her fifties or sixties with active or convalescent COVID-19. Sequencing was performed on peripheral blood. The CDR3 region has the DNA TGTGCCAGCAGTCGACAGGGCACTATGGCCTACGAGCAGTACTTC. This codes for CASSRQGTMAYEQYF.